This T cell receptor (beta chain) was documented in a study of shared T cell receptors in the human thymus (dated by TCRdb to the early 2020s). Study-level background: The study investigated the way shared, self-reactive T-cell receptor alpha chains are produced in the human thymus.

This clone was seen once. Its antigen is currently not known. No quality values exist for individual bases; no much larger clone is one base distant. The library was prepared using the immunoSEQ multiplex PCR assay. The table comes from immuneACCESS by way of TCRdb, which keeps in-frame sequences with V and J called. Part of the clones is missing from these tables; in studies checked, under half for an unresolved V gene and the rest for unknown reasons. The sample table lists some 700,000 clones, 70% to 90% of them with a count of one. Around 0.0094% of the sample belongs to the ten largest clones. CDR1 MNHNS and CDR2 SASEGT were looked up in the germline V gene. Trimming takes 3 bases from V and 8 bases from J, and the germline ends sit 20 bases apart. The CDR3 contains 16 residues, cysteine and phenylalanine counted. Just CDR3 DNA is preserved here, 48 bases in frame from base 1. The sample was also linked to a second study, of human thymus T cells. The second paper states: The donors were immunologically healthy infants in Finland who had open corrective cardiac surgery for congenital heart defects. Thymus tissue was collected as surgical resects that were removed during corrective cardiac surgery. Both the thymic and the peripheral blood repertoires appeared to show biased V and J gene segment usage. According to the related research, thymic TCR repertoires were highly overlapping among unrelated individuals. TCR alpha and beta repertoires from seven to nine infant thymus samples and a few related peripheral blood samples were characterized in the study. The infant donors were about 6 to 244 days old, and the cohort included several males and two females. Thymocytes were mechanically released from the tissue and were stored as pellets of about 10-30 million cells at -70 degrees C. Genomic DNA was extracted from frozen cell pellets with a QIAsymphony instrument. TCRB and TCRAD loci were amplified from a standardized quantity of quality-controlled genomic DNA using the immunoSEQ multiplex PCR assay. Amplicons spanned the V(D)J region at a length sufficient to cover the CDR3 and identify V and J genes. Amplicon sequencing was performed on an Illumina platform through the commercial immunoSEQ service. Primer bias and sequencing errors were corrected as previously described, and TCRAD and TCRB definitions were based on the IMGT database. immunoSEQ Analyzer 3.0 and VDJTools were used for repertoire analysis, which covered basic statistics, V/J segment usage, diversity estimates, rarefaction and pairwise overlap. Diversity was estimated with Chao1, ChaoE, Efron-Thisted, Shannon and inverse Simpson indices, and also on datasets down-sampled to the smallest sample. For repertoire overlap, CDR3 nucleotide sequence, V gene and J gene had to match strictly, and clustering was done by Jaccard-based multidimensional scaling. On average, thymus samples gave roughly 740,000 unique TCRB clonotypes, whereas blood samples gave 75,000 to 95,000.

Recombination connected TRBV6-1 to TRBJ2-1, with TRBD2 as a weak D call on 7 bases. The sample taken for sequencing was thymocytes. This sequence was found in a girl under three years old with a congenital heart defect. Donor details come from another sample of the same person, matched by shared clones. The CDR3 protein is CASSDFWGGGPDEQFF. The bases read TGTGCCAGCAGTGATTTTTGGGGCGGGGGCCCCGATGAGCAGTTCTTC.